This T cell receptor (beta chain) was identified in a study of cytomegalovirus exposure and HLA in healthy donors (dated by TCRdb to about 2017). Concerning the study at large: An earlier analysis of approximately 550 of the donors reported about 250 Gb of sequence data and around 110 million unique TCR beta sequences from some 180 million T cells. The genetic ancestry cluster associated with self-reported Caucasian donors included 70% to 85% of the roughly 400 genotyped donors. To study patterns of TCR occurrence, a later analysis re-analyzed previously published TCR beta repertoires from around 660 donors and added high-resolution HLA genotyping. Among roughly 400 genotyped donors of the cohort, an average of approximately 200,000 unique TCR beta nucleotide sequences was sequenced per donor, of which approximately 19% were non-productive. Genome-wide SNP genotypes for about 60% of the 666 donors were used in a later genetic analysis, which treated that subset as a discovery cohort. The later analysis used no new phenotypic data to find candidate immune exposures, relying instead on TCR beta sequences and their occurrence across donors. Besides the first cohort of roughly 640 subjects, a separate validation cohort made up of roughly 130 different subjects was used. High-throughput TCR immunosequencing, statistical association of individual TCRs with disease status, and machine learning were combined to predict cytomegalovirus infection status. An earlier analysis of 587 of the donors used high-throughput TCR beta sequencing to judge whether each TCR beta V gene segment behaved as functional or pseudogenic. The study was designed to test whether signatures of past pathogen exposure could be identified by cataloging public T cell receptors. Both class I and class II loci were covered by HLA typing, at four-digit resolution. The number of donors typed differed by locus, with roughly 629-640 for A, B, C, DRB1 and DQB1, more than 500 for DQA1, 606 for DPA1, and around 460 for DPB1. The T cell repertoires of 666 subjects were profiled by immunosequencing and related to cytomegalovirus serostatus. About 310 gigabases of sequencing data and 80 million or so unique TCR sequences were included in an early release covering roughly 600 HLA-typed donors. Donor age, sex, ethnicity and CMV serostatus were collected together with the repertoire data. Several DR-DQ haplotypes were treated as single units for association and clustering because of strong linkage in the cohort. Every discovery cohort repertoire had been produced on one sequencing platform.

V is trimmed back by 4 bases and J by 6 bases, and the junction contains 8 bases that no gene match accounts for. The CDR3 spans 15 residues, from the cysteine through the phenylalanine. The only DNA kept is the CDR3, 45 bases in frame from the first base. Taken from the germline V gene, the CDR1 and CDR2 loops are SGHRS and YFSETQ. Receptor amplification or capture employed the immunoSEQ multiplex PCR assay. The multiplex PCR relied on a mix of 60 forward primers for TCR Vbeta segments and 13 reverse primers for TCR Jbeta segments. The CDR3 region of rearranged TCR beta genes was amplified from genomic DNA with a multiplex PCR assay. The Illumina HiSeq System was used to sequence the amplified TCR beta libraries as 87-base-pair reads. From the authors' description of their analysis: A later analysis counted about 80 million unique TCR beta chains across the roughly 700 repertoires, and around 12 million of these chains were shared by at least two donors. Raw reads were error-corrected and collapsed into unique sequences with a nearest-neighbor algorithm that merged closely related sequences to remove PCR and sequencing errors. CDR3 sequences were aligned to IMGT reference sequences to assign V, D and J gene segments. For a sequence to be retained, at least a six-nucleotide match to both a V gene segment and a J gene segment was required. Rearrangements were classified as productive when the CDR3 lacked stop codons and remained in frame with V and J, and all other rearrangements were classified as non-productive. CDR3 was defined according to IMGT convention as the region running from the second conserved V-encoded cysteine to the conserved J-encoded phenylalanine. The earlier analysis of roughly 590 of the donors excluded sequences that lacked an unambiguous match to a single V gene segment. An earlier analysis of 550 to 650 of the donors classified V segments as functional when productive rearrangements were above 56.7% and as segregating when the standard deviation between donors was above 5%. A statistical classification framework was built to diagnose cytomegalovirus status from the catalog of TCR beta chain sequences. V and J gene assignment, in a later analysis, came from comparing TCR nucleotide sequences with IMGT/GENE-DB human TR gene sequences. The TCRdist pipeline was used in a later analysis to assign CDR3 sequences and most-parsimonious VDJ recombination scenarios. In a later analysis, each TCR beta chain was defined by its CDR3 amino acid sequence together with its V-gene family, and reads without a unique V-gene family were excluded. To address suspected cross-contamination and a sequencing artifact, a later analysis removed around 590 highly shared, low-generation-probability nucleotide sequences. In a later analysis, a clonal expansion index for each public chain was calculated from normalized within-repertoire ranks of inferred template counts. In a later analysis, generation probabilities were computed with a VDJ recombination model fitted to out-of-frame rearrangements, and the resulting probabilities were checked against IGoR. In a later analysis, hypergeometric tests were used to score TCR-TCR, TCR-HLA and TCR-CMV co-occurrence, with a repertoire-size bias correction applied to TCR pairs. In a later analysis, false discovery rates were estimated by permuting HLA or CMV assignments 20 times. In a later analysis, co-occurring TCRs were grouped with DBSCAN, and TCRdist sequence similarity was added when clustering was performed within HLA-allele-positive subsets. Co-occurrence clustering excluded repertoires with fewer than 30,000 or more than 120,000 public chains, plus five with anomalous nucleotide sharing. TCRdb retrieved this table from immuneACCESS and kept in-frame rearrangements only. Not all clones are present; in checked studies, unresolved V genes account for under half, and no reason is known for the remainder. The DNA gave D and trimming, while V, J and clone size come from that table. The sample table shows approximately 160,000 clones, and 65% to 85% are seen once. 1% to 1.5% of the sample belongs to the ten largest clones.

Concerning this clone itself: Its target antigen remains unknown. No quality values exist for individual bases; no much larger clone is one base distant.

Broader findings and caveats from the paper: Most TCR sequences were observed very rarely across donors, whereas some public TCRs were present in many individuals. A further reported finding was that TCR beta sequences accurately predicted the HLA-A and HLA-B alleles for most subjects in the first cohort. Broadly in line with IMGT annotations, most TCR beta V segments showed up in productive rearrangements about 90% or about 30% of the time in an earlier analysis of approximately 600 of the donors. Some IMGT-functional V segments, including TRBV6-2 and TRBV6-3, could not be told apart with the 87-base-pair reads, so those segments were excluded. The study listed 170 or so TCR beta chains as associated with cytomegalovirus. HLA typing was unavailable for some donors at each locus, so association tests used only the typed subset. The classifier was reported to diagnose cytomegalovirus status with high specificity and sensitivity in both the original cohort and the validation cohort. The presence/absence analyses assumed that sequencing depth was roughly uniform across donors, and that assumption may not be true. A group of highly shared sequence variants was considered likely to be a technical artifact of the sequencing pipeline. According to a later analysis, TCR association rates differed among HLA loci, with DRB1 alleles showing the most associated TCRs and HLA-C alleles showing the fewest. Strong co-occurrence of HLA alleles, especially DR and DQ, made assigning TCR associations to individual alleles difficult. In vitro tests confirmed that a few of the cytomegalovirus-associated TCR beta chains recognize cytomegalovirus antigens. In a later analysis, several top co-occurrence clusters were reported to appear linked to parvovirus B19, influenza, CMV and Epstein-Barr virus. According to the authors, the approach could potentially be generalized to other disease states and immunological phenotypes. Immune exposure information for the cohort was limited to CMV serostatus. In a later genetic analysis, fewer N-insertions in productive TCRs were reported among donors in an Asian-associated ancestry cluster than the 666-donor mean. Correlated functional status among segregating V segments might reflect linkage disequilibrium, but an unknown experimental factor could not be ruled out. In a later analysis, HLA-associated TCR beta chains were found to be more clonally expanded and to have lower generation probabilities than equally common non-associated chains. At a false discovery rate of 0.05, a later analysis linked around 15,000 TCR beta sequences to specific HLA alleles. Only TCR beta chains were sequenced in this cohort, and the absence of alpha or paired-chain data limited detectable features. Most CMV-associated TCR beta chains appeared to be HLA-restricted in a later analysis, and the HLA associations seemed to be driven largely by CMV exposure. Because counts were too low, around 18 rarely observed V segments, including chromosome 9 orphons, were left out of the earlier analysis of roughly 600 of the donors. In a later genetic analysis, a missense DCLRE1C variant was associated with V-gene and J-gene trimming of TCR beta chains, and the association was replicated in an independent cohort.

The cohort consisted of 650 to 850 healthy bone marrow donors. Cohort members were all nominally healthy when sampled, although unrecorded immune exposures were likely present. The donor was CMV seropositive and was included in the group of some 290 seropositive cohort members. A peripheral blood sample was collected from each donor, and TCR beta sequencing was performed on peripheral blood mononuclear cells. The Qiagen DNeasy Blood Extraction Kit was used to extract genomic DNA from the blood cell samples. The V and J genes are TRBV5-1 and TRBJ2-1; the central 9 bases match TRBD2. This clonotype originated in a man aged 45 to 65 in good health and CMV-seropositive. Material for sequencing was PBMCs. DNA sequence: TGCGCCAGCAGCACCGGGACTAGCATCATCAATGAGCAGTTCTTC. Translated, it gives CASSTGTSIINEQFF.